The clone carrying this T cell receptor beta chain was recorded only once. Its antigen is not known. This specimen belongs to a study of shared clonotypes between healthy human individuals. Looking at the study overall: Every donor yielded three CD4 naive, three CD4 memory, two CD8 naive and one CD8 memory plate.

Original methodology: From ImmunoSEQ came sequences covering only the junction and carrying no quality scores, so filtering differed. Here immunoSEQ multiplex PCR was the method, and the copy in TCRdb shows in-frame clones only, minus some. The V and J calls and clone size are taken from that table; D and trimming were inferred from the DNA. The table includes some 2,000,000 clones, approximately 94% detected once. Findings and caveats of the study: The authors sampled blood alone, and tissue repertoires likely differ.

Germline CDR1 reads DFQATT; CDR2 reads SNEGSKA (reference sequence). Trimming removed 7 bases from V and 3 bases from J, with 6 bases in between. The CDR3 has 10 amino acids. The clonotype comes from a man aged 18 to 30 in good health. Sequenced material: naive CD4+ T cells sorted from blood. The subset denotes: CD45RA+ positively selected. The rearrangement joins TRBV20-1 to TRBJ2-5; a weak D match, TRBD1 (5 bases). The CDR3 DNA reads TGCAGTGTAGGGGAAGAGACCCAGTACTTC. This translates into CSVGEETQYF.